A few counts support the clone carrying this TCR beta chain. The source of the sample is a study of T cells after yellow fever vaccination. MiXCR, run by TCRdb on the 5' RACE reads, gives a single entry per CDR3 protein. The data contain about 580,000 distinct CDR3 sequences, roughly a sixth of them seen just once; the ten biggest clones take up around 15%. The CDR3 runs 13 residues. V shed 2 bases and J shed 8 bases, with 12 bases lying between them. Sample: PBMCs, taken around 5 days after the first yellow fever vaccination. The chain recombines TRBV12-3 or TRBV12-4 with TRBJ1-2; D is uncertain. The source of this sequence is a man younger than 35 who received the YFV17D yellow fever vaccine. CDR3 residues: CASSLPHPIGYTF. CDR3 DNA: TGTGCCAGCAGTTTACCTCATCCGATCGGCTACACCTTC.